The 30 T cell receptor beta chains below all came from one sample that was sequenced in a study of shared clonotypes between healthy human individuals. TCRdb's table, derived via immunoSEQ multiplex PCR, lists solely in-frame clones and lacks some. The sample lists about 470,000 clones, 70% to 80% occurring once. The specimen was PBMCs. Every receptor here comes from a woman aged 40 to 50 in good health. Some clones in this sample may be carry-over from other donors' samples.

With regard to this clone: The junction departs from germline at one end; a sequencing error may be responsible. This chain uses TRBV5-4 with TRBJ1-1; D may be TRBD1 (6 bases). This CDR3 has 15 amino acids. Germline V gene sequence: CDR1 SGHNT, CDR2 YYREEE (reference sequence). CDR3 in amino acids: CASSQDQGGGREAFF. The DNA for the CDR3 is TGCGCCAGCAGCCAAGACCAGGGAGGGGGGAGAGAAGCTTTCTTT. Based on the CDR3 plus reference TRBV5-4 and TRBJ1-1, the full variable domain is ETGVTQSPTHLIKTRGQQVTLRCSSQSGHNTVSWYQQALGQGPQFIFQYYREEENGRGNFPPRFSGLQFPNYSSELNVNALELDDSALYLCASSQDQGGGREAFFGQGTRLTVV.

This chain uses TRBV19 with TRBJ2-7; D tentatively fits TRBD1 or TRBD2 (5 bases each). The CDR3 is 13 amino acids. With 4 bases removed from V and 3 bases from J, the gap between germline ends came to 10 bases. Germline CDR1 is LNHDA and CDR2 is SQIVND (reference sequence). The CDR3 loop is CASSRGPNYEQYF. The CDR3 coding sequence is TGTGCCAGTAGTAGGGGACCAAACTACGAGCAGTACTTC.

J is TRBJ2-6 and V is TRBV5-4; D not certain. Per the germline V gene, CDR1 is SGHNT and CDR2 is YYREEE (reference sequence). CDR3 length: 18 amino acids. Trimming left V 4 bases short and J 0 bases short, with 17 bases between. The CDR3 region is CASSGPGRQNSGANVLTF. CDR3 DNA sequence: TGTGCCAGCAGCGGCCCGGGCCGACAAAACTCTGGGGCCAACGTCCTGACTTTC.

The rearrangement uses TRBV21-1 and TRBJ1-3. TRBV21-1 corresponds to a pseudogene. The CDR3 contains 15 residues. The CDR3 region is CASSTPPTDGNTIYF. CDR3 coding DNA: TGTGCCAGCAGCACGCCCCCGACTGATGGAAACACCATATATTTT.

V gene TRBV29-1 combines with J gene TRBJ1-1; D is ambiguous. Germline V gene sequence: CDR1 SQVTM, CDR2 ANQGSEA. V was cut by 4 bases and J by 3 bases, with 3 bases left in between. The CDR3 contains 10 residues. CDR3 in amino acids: CSVGDTEAFF. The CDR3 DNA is TGCAGCGTTGGAGACACTGAAGCTTTCTTT.

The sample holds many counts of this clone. The chain's CDR3 is CASSQISGASTDTQYF. As DNA, the CDR3 is TGTGCCAGCAGCCAAATCAGCGGGGCTAGCACAGATACGCAGTATTTT. The chain employs TRBV4-2 and TRBJ2-3; 7 positions agree with TRBD2. Germline trimming cut 2 bases from V and 0 bases from J; bases unmatched to any gene: 5. Germline V lookup: CDR1 LGHNA, CDR2 YNFKEQ. This CDR3 is built from 16 residues.

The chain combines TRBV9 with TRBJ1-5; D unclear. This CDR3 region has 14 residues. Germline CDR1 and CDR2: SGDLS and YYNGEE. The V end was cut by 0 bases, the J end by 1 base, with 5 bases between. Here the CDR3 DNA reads TGTGCCAGCAGCGTAGCCCCCAGCAATCAGCCCCAGCATTTT. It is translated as CASSVAPSNQPQHF. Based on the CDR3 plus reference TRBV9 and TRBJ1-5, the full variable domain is DSGVTQTPKHLITATGQRVTLRCSPRSGDLSVYWYQQSLDQGLQFLIQYYNGEERAKGNILERFSAQQFPDLHSELNLSSLELGDSALYFCASSVAPSNQPQHFGDGTRLSIL.

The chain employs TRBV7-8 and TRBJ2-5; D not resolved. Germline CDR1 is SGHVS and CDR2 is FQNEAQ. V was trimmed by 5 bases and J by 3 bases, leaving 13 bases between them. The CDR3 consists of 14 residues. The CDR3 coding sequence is TGTGCCAGCAGCCTTATAACCCTAAAAGAGACCCAGTACTTC. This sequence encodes CASSLITLKETQYF.

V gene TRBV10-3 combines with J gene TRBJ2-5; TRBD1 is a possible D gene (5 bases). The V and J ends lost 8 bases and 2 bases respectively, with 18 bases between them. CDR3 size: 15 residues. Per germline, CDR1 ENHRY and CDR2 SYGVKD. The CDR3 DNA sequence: TGTGCCATCGGGGCCTGGGTGGGCTTACAAGAGACCCAGTACTTC. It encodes CAIGAWVGLQETQYF.

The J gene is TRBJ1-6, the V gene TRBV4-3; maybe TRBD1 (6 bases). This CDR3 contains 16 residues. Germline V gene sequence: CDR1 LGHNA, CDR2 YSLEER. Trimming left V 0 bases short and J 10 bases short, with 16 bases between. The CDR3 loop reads CASSQEAWGGASPLHF. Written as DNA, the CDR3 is TGCGCCAGCAGCCAAGAGGCGTGGGGGGGCGCGTCACCCCTCCACTTT.

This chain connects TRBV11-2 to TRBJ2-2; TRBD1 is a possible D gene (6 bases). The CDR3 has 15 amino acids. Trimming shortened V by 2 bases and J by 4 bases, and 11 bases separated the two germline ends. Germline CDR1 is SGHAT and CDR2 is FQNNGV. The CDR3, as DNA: TGTGCCAGCAGCTTACTACAGGGTTTCACCGGGGAGCTGTTTTTT. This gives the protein CASSLLQGFTGELFF.

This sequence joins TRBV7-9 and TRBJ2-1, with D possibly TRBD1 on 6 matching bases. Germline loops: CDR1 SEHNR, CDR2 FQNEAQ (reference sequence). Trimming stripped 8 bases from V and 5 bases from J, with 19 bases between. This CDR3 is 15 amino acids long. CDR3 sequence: CASARGTSMDNEQFF. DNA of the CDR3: TGTGCCAGCGCCAGGGGAACTAGTATGGACAATGAGCAGTTCTTC.

CDR3 DNA: TGTGCCAGCAGCCAAGATCTGGCGGGAGTCCAGTACTTC. Amino acids: CASSQDLAGVQYF. This chain uses TRBV14 with TRBJ2-7; 7 nucleotides line up with TRBD2. This CDR3 contains 13 residues. Trimming at V came to 0 bases and at J to 10 bases, leaving 6 bases not matched to a gene. Germline V gene data show CDR1 as SGHDN and CDR2 as FVKESK.

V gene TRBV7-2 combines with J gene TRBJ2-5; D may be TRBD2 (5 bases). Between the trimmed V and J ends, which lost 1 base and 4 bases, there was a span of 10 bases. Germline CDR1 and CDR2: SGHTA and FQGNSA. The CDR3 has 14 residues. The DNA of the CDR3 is TGTGCCAGCAGCTTAGGGCGGGCGAGAGAGACCCAGTACTTC. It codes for CASSLGRARETQYF.

The CDR3 sequence: CASSLPEQPQHF. The CDR3 coding sequence is TGTGCCAGCAGCTTACCAGAGCAGCCCCAGCATTTT. The chain uses TRBV7-9 and TRBJ1-5; no clear D. Germline CDR1 and CDR2: SEHNR and FQNEAQ (reference sequence). The CDR3 consists of 12 residues. The V and J ends lost 2 bases and 7 bases respectively, with 6 bases between them.

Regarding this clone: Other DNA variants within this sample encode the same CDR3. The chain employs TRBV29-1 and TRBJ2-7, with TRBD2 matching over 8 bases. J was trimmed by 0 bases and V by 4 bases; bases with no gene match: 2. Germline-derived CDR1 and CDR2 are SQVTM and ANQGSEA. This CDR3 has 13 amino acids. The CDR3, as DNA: TGCAGCGTTGGAAGCGGGAGCTCCTACGAGCAGTACTTC. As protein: CSVGSGSSYEQYF.

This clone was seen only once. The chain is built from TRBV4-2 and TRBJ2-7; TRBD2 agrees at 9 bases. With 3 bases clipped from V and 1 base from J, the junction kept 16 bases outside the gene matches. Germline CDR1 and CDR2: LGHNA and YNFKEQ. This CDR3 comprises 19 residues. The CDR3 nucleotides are TGTGCCAGCAGCCATTCGCCGGGGGAGCGGGAGGCACCTTCCTACGAGCAGTACTTC. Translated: CASSHSPGEREAPSYEQYF.

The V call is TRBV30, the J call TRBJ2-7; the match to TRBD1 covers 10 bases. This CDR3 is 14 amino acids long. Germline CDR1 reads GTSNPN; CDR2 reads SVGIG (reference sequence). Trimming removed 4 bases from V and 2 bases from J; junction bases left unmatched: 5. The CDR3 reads CAWNPGQGPYEQYF. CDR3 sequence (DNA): TGTGCCTGGAACCCGGGACAGGGGCCCTACGAGCAGTACTTC.

This chain's CDR3 is CASSPAGDRTYEQYF. CDR3 sequence (DNA): TGTGCCAGCAGCCCAGCGGGGGACAGAACCTACGAGCAGTACTTC. This rearrangement joins TRBV28 to TRBJ2-7; D is possibly TRBD2 (8 bases). The CDR3 runs 15 residues. Trimming pared 6 bases from V and 2 bases from J, leaving 17 bases between. Per the germline V gene, CDR1 is MDHEN and CDR2 is SYDVKM.

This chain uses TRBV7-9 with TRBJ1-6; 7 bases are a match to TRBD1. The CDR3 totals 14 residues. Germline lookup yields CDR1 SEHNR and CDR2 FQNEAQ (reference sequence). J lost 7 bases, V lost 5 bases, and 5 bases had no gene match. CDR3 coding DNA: TGTGCCAGCAGCCCCGGACAGGTGAATTCACCCCTCCACTTT. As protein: CASSPGQVNSPLHF.

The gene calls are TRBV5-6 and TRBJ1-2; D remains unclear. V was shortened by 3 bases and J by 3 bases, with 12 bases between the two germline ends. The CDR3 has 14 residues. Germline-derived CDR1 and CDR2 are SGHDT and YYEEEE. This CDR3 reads CASSYGPSDYGYTF. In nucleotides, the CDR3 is TGTGCCAGCAGCTATGGGCCCTCGGACTATGGCTACACCTTC. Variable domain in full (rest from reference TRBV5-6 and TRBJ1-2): DAGVTQSPTHLIKTRGQQVTLRCSPKSGHDTVSWYQQALGQGPQFIFQYYEEEERQRGNFPDRFSGHQFPNYSSELNVNALLLGDSALYLCASSYGPSDYGYTFGSGTRLTVV.

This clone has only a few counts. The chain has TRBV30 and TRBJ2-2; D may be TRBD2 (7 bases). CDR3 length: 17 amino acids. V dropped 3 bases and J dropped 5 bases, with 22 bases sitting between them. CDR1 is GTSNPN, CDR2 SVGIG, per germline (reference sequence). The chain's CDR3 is CAWSPLRGGLRTGELFF. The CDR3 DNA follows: TGTGCCTGGAGCCCTTTAAGGGGGGGGCTACGGACCGGGGAGCTGTTTTTT.

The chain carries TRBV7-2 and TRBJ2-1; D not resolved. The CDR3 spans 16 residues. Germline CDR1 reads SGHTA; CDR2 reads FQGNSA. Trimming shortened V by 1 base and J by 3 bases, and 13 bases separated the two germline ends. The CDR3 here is CASSLGTDLHYNEQFF. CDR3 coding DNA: TGTGCCAGCAGCTTAGGAACGGATCTTCACTACAATGAGCAGTTCTTC.

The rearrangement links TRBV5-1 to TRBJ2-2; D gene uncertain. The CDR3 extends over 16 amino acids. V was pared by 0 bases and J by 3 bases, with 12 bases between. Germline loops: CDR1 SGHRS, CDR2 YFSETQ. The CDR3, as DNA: TGCGCCAGCAGCTTGGCCGGGCGGAGCCACACCGGGGAGCTGTTTTTT. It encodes CASSLAGRSHTGELFF.

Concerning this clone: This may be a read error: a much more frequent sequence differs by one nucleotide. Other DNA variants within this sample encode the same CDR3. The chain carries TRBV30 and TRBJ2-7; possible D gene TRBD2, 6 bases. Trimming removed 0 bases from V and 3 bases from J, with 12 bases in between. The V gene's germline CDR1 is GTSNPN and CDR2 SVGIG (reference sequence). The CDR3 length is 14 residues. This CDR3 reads CAWSVPGGGYEQYF. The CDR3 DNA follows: TGTGCCTGGAGTGTACCCGGGGGAGGCTACGAGCAGTACTTC.

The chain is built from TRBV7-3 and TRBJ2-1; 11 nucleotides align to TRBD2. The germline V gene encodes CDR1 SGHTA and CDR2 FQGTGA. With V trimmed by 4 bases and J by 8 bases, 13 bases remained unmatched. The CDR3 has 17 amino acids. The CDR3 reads CASSSSRPGSGRDEQFF. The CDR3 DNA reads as TGTGCCAGCAGCTCCTCTCGCCCAGGTAGCGGGAGGGATGAGCAGTTCTTC.

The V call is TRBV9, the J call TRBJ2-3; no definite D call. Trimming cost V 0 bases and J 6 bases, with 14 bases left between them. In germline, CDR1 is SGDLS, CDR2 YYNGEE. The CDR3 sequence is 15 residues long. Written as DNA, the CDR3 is TGTGCCAGCAGCGTAGAGGCCAGCCAATTGGATACGCAGTATTTT. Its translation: CASSVEASQLDTQYF.

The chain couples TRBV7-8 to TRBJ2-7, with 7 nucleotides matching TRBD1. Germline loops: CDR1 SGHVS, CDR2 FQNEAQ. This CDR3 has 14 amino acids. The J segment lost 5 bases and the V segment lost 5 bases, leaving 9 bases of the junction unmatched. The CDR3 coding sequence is TGTGCCAGCAGCCCTAACAGACAGGGCCACGAGCAGTACTTC. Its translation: CASSPNRQGHEQYF.

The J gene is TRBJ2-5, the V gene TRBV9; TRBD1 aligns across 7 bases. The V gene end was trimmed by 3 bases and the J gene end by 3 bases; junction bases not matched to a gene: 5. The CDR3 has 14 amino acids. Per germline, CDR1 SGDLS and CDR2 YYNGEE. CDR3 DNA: TGTGCCAGCAGCGCCGGGGACAGCAAAGAGACCCAGTACTTC. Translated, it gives CASSAGDSKETQYF.

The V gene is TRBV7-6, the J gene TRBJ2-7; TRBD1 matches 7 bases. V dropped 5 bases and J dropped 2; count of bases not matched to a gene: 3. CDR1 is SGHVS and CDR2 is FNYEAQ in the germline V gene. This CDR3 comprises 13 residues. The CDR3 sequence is CASSRGQPYEQYF. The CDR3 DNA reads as TGTGCCAGCAGCCGGGGACAGCCCTACGAGCAGTACTTC.